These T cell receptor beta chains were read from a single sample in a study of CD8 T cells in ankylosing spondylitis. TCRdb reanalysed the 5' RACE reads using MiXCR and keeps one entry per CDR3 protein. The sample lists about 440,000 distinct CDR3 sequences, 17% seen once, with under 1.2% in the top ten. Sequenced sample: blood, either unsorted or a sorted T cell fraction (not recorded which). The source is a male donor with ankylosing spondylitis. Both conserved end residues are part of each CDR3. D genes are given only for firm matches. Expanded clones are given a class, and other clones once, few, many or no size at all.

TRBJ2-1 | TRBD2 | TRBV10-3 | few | TGTGCCATCAGTGCAAGACTAGCGGACAACAATGAGCAGTTCTTC | CAISARLADNNEQFF
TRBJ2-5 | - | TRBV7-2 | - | TGTGCCAGCAGCTTAGCTGTGGGCGGAAAGACCCAGTACTTC | CASSLAVGGKTQYF
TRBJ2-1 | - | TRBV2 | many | TGTGCCAGCAGTGGCGACTACCTCGATGAGCAGTTCTTC | CASSGDYLDEQFF
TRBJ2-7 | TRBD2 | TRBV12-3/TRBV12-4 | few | TGTGCCAGCAGAGAACCCGGGACTAGCGGGATCGGTTCCCACGAGCAGTACTTC | CASREPGTSGIGSHEQYF
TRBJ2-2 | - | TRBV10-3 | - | TGTGCCATCAGGGCTAGCGAGTCGGGGACCGGGGAGCTGTTTTTT | CAIRASESGTGELFF
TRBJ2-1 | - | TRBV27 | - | TGTGCCAGCAGTTCACGTGGTTCCGTGCACAATGAGCAGTTCTTC | CASSSRGSVHNEQFF
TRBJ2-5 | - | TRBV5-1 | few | TGCGCCAGCAGCTTGCTCCTCTCTCAAGAGACCCAGTACTTC | CASSLLLSQETQYF
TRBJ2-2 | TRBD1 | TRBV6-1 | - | TGTGCCAGCAGCACCGGGACAGGGGGCCTCGGGGAGCTGTTTTTT | CASSTGTGGLGELFF
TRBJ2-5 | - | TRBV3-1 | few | TGTGCCAGCAGCCAAGACAGATTACGTATTCAAGAGACCCAGTACTTC | CASSQDRLRIQETQYF
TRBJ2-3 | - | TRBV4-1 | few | TGCGCCAGCTCCCAGATTCTTAGCACAGATACGCAGTATTTT | CASSQILSTDTQYF
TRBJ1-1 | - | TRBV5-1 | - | TGCGCCAGTGGGGGGGGGAACACTGAAGCTTTCTTT | CASGGGNTEAFF
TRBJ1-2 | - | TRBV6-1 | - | TGTGCCAGCAGACCCGTGGGAGCTACTAACTATGGCTACACCTTC | CASRPVGATNYGYTF
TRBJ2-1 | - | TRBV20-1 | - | TGCAGTGCTAGAGATCCGGGCGGTTGGAATGAGCAGTTCTTC | CSARDPGGWNEQFF
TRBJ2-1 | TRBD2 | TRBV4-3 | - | TGCGCCAGCAGCCAAGGGACTAGCGGGAGTCACCGCTCCTACAATGAGCAGTTCTTC | CASSQGTSGSHRSYNEQFF
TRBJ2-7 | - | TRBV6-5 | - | TGTGCCAGCAGTTACTCGGGGGGACAGAGCTCCTACGAGCAGTACTTC | CASSYSGGQSSYEQYF
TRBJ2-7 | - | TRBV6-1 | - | TGTGCCAGCAGTAGATCCAGCGGGGACAGCTACGAGCAGTACTTC | CASSRSSGDSYEQYF
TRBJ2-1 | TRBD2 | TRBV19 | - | TGTGCCAGTACTACCGTGGGACTAGCGGGAGGCCCCTCCTACAATGAGCAGTTCTTC | CASTTVGLAGGPSYNEQFF
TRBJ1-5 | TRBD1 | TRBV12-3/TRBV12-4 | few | TGTGCCAGCAGTCTCATTACAGGTAGACAGGGGAAACAGCCCCAGCATTTT | CASSLITGRQGKQPQHF
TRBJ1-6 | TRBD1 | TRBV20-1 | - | TGCAGTGTACAGGGGGCTTGGGATTCACCCCTCCACTTT | CSVQGAWDSPLHF
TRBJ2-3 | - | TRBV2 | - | TGTGCCAGCAGTGTCCGGGACTCGAGCTTCACAGATACGCAGTATTTT | CASSVRDSSFTDTQYF
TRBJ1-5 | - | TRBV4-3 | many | TGCGCCAGCAGCCAGGGACTGTATAGCAATCAGCCCCAGCATTTT | CASSQGLYSNQPQHF
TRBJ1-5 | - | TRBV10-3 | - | TGTGCCATCAGTGATGGGGGAATTAATCAGCCCCAGCATTTT | CAISDGGINQPQHF
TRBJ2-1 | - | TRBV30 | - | TGTGCCTGGAGTGTGGCTTTCAATGAGCAGTTCTTC | CAWSVAFNEQFF
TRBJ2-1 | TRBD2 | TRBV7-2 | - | TGTGCCAGCAGCTTAGCTTCCGGGACTAGCGGGCGACGGGACAATGAGCAGTTCTTC | CASSLASGTSGRRDNEQFF
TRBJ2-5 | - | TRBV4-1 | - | TGCGCCAGCAGCCAAGGCTACCCAGAGACCCAGTACTTC | CASSQGYPETQYF
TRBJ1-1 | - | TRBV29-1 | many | TGCAGCGTCACCAGATGGAACACTGAAGCTTTCTTT | CSVTRWNTEAFF
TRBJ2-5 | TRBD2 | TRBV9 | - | TGTGCCAGCAGCCCCCGGACTAGCGGGGGGGCAGGGGAGACCCAGTACTTC | CASSPRTSGGAGETQYF
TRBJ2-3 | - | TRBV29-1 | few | TGCAGCGTTTCCAGGGACTTCACAGATACGCAGTATTTT | CSVSRDFTDTQYF
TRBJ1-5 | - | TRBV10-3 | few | TGTGCCATCAGTGACAGGGGATCCAATCAGCCCCAGCATTTT | CAISDRGSNQPQHF
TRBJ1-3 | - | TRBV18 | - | TGTGCCAGCTCACCCCTAGGGGAAAACACCATATATTTT | CASSPLGENTIYF
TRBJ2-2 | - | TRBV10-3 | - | TGTGCTACTAGTCGCGGGGAGTGGGACGGGGAGCTGTTTTTT | CATSRGEWDGELFF
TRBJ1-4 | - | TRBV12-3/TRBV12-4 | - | TGTGCCAGCACCCCGAATGAAAAACTGTTTTTT | CASTPNEKLFF
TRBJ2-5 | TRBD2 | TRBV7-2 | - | TGTGCCAGCAGCCTTACTAGCGGGGGGCGCCTAGAGACCCAGTACTTC | CASSLTSGGRLETQYF